This T cell receptor beta chain originates from a study of blood T cell repertoires in COVID-19. The authors' processing: From reference gene primer amplification, estimates of nucleated cell counts were derived. Profiled with immunoSEQ multiplex PCR; TCRdb holds only in-frame clones, not every one. V and J calls and clone size are copied from that table; D and trimming were computed from the DNA. The sample consists of roughly 170,000 clones, roughly 90% of them appearing once. The length of the CDR3 is 13 residues. Germline CDR1 and CDR2: LNHDA and SQIVND (reference sequence). Trimming stripped 4 bases from V and 2 bases from J, with 8 bases between.

The sequence was collected from a man aged 55 to 70 with acute or convalescent COVID-19. What was sequenced was peripheral blood. The chain employs TRBV19 and TRBJ2-5; D is uncertain. The CDR3 region is CASSRYRQETQYF. In DNA form, the CDR3 reads TGTGCCAGTAGTAGGTACAGACAAGAGACCCAGTACTTC.